The 25 T cell receptor beta chains below all came from one sample that was sequenced in a study of T cell responses to AZD1222 COVID-19 vaccine (dated by TCRdb to about 2021). The library relied on the immunoSEQ multiplex PCR assay. Drawn from immuneACCESS, this table holds only the in-frame rearrangements with V and J called that TCRdb kept. Clones are partly lost; checked studies trace under half to an unresolved V gene and leave the rest unexplained. The sample records about 160,000 clones, around 90% of which are singletons. About 4% of the sample is in the top ten clones. The time point label here, explained by the study, means: baseline before first vaccination. This sample's treatment or condition label indicates: meningococcal conjugate vaccine given as trial control. Sequenced material: peripheral blood, taken on day 0 of MenACWY control vaccination. These receptors were taken from an adult in good health.

The chain has TRBV18 and TRBJ1-2; 8 bases agree with TRBD1. Germline V gene sequence: CDR1 KGHSH, CDR2 LQKENI. J gave up 4 bases and V 2 bases, and 6 bases lay outside the gene matches. This CDR3 has 15 residues. CDR3 in amino acids: CASSPTQGASYGYTF. CDR3 nucleotides: TGTGCCAGCTCACCAACGCAGGGGGCAAGCTATGGCTACACCTTC. The full variable domain, rest sourced from reference TRBV18 and TRBJ1-2, is NAGVMQNPRHLVRRRGQEARLRCSPMKGHSHVYWYRQLPEEGLKFMVYLQKENIIDESGMPKERFSAEFPKEGPSILRIQQVVRGDSAAYFCASSPTQGASYGYTFGSGTRLTVV.

In this sample, this clone turned up once. This chain joins TRBV7-9 and TRBJ2-2; possible D gene TRBD2, 5 bases. CDR1 and CDR2 from the germline V gene are SEHNR and FQNEAQ (reference sequence). The CDR3 covers 17 residues. V lost 1 base and J lost 1, with 13 bases in between. CDR3 in DNA: TGTGCCAGCAGCTTAGGCTCGCAAGGACTGAACACCGGGGAGCTGTTTTTT. As protein: CASSLGSQGLNTGELFF.

The chain combines TRBV9 with TRBJ2-1; D remains ambiguous. Germline CDR1 and CDR2: SGDLS and YYNGEE. V was pared by 7 bases and J by 6 bases, with 11 bases between. CDR3 length: 12 amino acids. The CDR3 DNA is TGTGCCAGCTCACTGGTCCCCAATGAGCAGTTCTTC. Translation gives CASSLVPNEQFF. The full variable domain, rest sourced from reference TRBV9 and TRBJ2-1, is DSGVTQTPKHLITATGQRVTLRCSPRSGDLSVYWYQQSLDQGLQFLIQYYNGEERAKGNILERFSAQQFPDLHSELNLSSLELGDSALYFCASSLVPNEQFFGPGTRLTVL.

This clone has just one count. This sequence joins TRBV5-1 and TRBJ2-7; 7 bases align to TRBD2. The CDR3 loop spans 14 amino acids. The V segment lost 1 base and the J segment 5 bases; nucleotides outside the gene matches: 6. CDR1 SGHRS and CDR2 YFSETQ come from the germline V gene. The CDR3 DNA reads TGCGCCAGCAGCTTGAGCGGGACGGGCGACGAGCAGTACTTC. This gives the protein CASSLSGTGDEQYF.

V gene TRBV7-6 combines with J gene TRBJ2-5, with 12 bases that match TRBD2. Germline CDR1 is SGHVS and CDR2 is FNYEAQ. V lost 3 bases, J lost 4 bases, and 6 bases stayed unmatched. The length of the CDR3 is 16 residues. In DNA, the CDR3 is TGTGCCAGCAGCTTGACTAGCGGGAGTAGAAGAGAGACCCAGTACTTC. Translated: CASSLTSGSRRETQYF.

The chain joins TRBV6-1 to TRBJ2-1; weak D call: TRBD1 (6 bases). CDR3 length: 17 residues. Trimming left V 2 bases short and J 6 bases short, with 20 bases between. Germline V CDR1 and CDR2: MNHNS, SASEGT. The CDR3 spells CASSEYRAGRRGNEQFF. For the CDR3, the DNA is TGTGCCAGCAGTGAATACAGGGCCGGACGTCGGGGCAATGAGCAGTTCTTC.

The chain combines TRBV5-1 with TRBJ2-7, with a tentative D call TRBD1 (6 bases). V was shortened by 0 bases and J by 3 bases, with 10 bases between the two germline ends. Per germline, CDR1 SGHRS and CDR2 YFSETQ. The CDR3 is 14 amino acids. This CDR3 reads CASSLGDKVYEQYF. CDR3 nucleotide sequence: TGCGCCAGCAGCTTGGGGGACAAGGTCTACGAGCAGTACTTC.

This sequence joins TRBV10-1 and TRBJ1-2; D unresolved. Germline values: CDR1 WNHNN, CDR2 SYGVQD (reference sequence). V was pared by 0 bases and J by 4 bases, with 6 bases between. The CDR3 has 13 amino acids. The DNA for the CDR3 is TGCGCCAGCAGTGAGTCCGGCGGCTATGGCTACACCTTC. Protein: CASSESGGYGYTF.

This chain connects TRBV20-1 to TRBJ2-1; 8 nucleotides line up with TRBD1. V shed 3 bases and J 8 bases; nucleotides not matched to a gene: 9. CDR3 size: 14 residues. In germline, CDR1 is DFQATT, CDR2 SNEGSKA (reference sequence). CDR3 DNA: TGCAGTGCTAGTTATCAGGGGGCGGTCGATGAGCAGTTCTTC. This gives the protein CSASYQGAVDEQFF.

This chain connects TRBV7-6 to TRBJ2-1, with D uncertain. Germline V lookup: CDR1 SGHVS, CDR2 FNYEAQ. With 4 bases removed from V and 3 bases from J, the gap between germline ends came to 13 bases. The CDR3 contains 15 residues. CDR3: CASSSTTRVYNEQFF. The CDR3 bases are TGTGCCAGCAGCTCGACGACCCGGGTCTACAATGAGCAGTTCTTC. Combining the CDR3 with reference TRBV7-6 and TRBJ2-1 gives the whole variable domain GAGVSQSPRYKVTKRGQDVALRCDPISGHVSLYWYRQALGQGPEFLTYFNYEAQQDKSGLPNDRFSAERPEGSISTLTIQRTEQRDSAMYRCASSSTTRVYNEQFFGPGTRLTVL.

The chain uses TRBV19 and TRBJ2-1, with 11 bases fitting TRBD2. The CDR3 covers 15 residues. Looked up from germline, CDR1 is LNHDA and CDR2 is SQIVND (reference sequence). J gave up 4 bases and V 7 bases, and 6 bases lay outside the gene matches. The CDR3 region is CASTPSGRRYNEQFF. As DNA, the CDR3 is TGTGCCAGTACCCCTAGCGGGAGGAGATACAATGAGCAGTTCTTC.

The chain carries TRBV9 and TRBJ2-1; D could derive from TRBD1 or TRBD2 (5 bases each). The CDR3 has 16 amino acids. V lost 1 base, J lost 2 bases, and 13 bases lay in between. Germline values: CDR1 SGDLS, CDR2 YYNGEE. CDR3 DNA: TGTGCCAGCAGCGTATTTGGGGGAGCGGCCTACAATGAGCAGTTCTTC. This encodes CASSVFGGAAYNEQFF.

The V call is TRBV9, the J call TRBJ1-1; 9 bases agree with TRBD1. With 3 bases clipped from V and 5 bases from J, the junction kept 5 bases outside the gene matches. The CDR3 has 14 residues. CDR1 SGDLS and CDR2 YYNGEE come from the germline V gene. CDR3 loop: CASSGGQGNTEAFF. The CDR3 DNA reads TGTGCCAGCAGCGGGGGACAGGGAAATACTGAAGCTTTCTTT.

The rearrangement uses TRBV3-1 (or the pseudogene TRBV3-2) and TRBJ1-3; D gene ambiguous. The CDR3 sequence is 17 residues long. Per germline, CDR1 LGHDT and CDR2 YNNKEL (reference sequence). V was shortened by 4 bases and J by 5 bases, with 21 bases between the two germline ends. The CDR3 spells CASSRVCPIYARNTIYF. The CDR3 region has the DNA TGTGCCAGCAGCCGGGTTTGTCCCATTTACGCACGAAACACCATATATTTT.

The chain employs TRBV9 and TRBJ1-1; possible D gene TRBD1, 5 bases. V was cut by 4 bases and J by 2 bases, with 12 bases left in between. Germline values: CDR1 SGDLS, CDR2 YYNGEE. The CDR3 is 14 residues long. CDR3 bases: TGTGCCAGCAGCCCCAGGACAACCAACACTGAAGCTTTCTTT. This sequence encodes CASSPRTTNTEAFF.

The V call is TRBV24-1, the J call TRBJ1-2; 7 bases align to TRBD1. CDR1 and CDR2 from the germline V gene are KGHDR and SFDVKD. The CDR3 contains 13 residues. The V and J ends lost 7 bases and 2 bases, in that order; junction bases with no gene match: 3. CDR3 DNA sequence: TGTGCCACCAGACCGGGACAGAACTATGGCTACACCTTC. Translating gives CATRPGQNYGYTF.

The V call is TRBV19, the J call TRBJ1-1, with 10 bases identical to TRBD1. This CDR3 is 15 amino acids long. V was clipped by 5 bases and J by 3 bases; unmatched bases: 6. From germline, CDR1 is LNHDA and CDR2 SQIVND (reference sequence). The CDR3: CASSDGDRGYTEAFF. The CDR3 region has the DNA TGTGCCAGTAGTGACGGGGACAGGGGCTACACTGAAGCTTTCTTT.

The chain uses TRBV12-3 or TRBV12-4 and TRBJ2-3; unclear D gene. This CDR3 is 9 amino acids long. V lost 8 bases and J 10 bases, leaving 7 bases between the germline ends. CDR3: CASCSAQYF. In nucleotides, the CDR3 is TGTGCCAGCTGTTCAGCGCAGTATTTT.

V is TRBV28 and J is TRBJ2-1; the D is unclear. Trimming cost V 7 bases and J 10 bases, with 14 bases left between them. The CDR3 runs 12 residues. The germline V gene encodes CDR1 MDHEN and CDR2 SYDVKM. The CDR3 nucleotides read TGTGCCAGCACCTCCGTTTTCCTCGAGCAGTTCTTC. Protein product: CASTSVFLEQFF.

V is TRBV7-8 and J is TRBJ1-5; perhaps TRBD1 as D (5 bases). The CDR3 totals 14 residues. The V end lost 5 bases, the J end lost 3 bases, and 11 bases lay between the germline ends. The germline V gene has CDR1 SGHVS and CDR2 FQNEAQ. CDR3 region: CASSARDLNQPQHF. CDR3 sequence (DNA): TGTGCCAGCAGCGCCCGGGACCTCAATCAGCCCCAGCATTTT.

This chain links TRBV21-1 with TRBJ1-1. TRBV21-1 is shown as a pseudogene. The CDR3 contains 14 residues. The CDR3 sequence: CASSKVTMNTEAFF. CDR3 DNA: TGTGCCAGCAGCAAAGTTACGATGAACACTGAAGCTTTCTTT.

V and J are TRBV10-3 and TRBJ1-1, with 7 bases that match TRBD1. From germline, CDR1 is ENHRY and CDR2 SYGVKD. The CDR3 extends over 14 amino acids. Unmatched junction bases numbered 3, after V lost 0 bases and J lost 5 bases. CDR3 sequence: CAISESAGGTEAFF. For the CDR3, the DNA is TGTGCCATCAGTGAGTCAGCAGGGGGTACTGAAGCTTTCTTT.

V usage is TRBV19 and J usage is TRBJ1-1; tentative D call: TRBD1 (5 bases). This CDR3 contains 13 residues. In germline, CDR1 is LNHDA, CDR2 SQIVND (reference sequence). V lost 4 bases and J 0 bases, leaving 6 bases between the germline ends. The CDR3 nucleotides read TGTGCCAGTAGTAAGGGGATGAACACTGAAGCTTTCTTT. Protein product: CASSKGMNTEAFF.

V gene TRBV6-2 or TRBV6-3 combines with J gene TRBJ2-2; D might be TRBD1 (7 bases). Germline CDR1 reads MNHEY; CDR2 reads SVGEGT. The CDR3 has 16 residues. V lost 5 bases and J lost 5, with 18 bases in between. The CDR3: CASSRQGGGRTGELFF. CDR3 sequence (DNA): TGTGCCAGCAGTCGACAGGGAGGTGGGAGGACCGGGGAGCTGTTTTTT.

The chain employs TRBV2 and TRBJ2-5; D might be TRBD2 (6 bases). Trimming took 3 bases from V and 5 from J, leaving 13 bases between them. Germline V gene sequence: CDR1 SNHLY, CDR2 FYNNEI. The CDR3 has 14 residues. CDR3 nucleotide sequence: TGTGCCAGCAGTGAGGGCTCCCGGGGGGAGACCCAGTACTTC. This gives the protein CASSEGSRGETQYF.